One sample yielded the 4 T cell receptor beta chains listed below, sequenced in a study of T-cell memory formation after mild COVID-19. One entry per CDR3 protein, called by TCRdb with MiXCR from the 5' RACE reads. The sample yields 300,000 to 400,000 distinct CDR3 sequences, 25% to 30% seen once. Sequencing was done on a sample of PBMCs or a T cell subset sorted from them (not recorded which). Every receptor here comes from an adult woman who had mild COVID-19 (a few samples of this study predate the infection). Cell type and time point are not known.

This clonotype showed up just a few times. The DNA for the CDR3 is TGTGCCAGCAGTTTTAGGACAGCAGGGGAAAAACTGTTTTTT. Amino acid sequence: CASSFRTAGEKLFF. The chain carries TRBV12-3 or TRBV12-4 and TRBJ1-4, with a weak D call TRBD1 (6 bases). The CDR3 has 14 amino acids. V was cut by 3 bases and J by 8 bases, with 13 bases left in between.

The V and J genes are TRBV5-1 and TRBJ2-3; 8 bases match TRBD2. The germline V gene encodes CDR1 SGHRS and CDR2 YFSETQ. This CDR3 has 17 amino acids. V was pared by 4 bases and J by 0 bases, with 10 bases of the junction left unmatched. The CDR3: CASSPPLAGGSTDTQYF. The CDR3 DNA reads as TGCGCCAGCAGCCCCCCGCTAGCGGGTGGTAGCACAGATACGCAGTATTTT. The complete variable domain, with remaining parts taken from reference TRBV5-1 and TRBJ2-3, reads KAGVTQTPRYLIKTRGQQVTLSCSPISGHRSVSWYQQTPGQGLQFLFEYFSETQRNKGNFPGRFSGRQFSNSRSEMNVSTLELGDSALYLCASSPPLAGGSTDTQYFGPGTRLTVL.

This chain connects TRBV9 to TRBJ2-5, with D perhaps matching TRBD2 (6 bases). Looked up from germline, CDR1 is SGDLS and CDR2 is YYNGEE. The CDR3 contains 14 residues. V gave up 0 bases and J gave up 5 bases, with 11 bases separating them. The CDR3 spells CASSVDVAAETQYF. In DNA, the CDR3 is TGTGCCAGCAGCGTAGACGTAGCGGCGGAGACCCAGTACTTC.

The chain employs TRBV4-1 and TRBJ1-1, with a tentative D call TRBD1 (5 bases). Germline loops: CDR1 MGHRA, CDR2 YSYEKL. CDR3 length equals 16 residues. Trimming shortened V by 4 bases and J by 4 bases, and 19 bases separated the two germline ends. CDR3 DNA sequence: TGCGCCAGCAGCCCGACGTCGGGGGGATTTGGCACTGAAGCTTTCTTT. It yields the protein CASSPTSGGFGTEAFF.